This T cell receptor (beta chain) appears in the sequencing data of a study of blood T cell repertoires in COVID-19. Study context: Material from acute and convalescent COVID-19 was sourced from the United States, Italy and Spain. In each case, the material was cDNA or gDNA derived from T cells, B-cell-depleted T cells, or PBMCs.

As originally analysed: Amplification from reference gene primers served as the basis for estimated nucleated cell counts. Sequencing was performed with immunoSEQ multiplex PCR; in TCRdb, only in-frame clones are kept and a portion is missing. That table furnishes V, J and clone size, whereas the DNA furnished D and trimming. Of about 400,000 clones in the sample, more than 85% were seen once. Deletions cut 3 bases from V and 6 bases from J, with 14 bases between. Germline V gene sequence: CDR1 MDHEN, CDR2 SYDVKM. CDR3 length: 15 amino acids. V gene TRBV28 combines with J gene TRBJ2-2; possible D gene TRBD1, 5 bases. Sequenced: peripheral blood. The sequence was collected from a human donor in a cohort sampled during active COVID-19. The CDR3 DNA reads TGTGCCAGCAGTTTGTCCAGGGAAAGGGCCGGGGAGCTGTTTTTT. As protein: CASSLSRERAGELFF.